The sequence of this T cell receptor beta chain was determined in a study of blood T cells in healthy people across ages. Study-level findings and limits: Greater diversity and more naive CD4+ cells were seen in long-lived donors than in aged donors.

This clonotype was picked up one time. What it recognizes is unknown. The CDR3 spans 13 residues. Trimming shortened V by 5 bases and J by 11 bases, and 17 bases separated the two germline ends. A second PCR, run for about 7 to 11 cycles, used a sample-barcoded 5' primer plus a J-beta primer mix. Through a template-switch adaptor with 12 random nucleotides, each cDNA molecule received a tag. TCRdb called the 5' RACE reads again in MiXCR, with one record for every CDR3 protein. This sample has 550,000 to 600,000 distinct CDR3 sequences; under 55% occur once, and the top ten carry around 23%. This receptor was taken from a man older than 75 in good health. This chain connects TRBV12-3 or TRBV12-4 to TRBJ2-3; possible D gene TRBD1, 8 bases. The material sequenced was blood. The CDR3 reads CASSLTGEGMQYF. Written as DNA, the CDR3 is TGTGCCAGCAGTCTGACAGGGGAGGGTATGCAGTATTTT.